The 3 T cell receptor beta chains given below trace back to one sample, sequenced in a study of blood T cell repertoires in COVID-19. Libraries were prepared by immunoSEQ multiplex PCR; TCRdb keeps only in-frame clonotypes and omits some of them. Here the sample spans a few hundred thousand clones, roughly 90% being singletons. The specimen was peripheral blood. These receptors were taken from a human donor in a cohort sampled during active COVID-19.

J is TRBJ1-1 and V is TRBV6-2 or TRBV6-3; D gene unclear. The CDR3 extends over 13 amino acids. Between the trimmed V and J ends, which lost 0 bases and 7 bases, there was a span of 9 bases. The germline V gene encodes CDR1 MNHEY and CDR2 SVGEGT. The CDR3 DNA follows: TGTGCCAGCAGTTACTCGCTTGGGCATGAAGCTTTCTTT. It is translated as CASSYSLGHEAFF.

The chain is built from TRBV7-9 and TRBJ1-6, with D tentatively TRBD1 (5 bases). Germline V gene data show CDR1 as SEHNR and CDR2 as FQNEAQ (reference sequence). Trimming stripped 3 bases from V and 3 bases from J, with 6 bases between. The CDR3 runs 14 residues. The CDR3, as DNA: TGTGCCAGCAGCTTGGACATCTATAATTCACCCCTCCACTTT. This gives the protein CASSLDIYNSPLHF.

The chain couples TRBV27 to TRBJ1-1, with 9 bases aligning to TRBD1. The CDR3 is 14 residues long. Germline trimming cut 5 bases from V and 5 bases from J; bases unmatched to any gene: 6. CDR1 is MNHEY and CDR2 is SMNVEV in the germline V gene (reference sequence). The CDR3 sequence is CASSRDRGGTEAFF. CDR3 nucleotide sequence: TGTGCCAGCAGTCGTGACAGGGGGGGTACTGAAGCTTTCTTT.